The 29 T cell receptor beta chains listed next were all sequenced from one sample in a study of T cell responses to AZD1222 COVID-19 vaccine. Only in-frame clones appear in the TCRdb table, and some are missing; sequencing was by immunoSEQ multiplex PCR. This sample yields fewer than 180,000 clones, of which approximately 90% are seen a single time; roughly 3.2% belongs to the top ten. Sequences were derived from peripheral blood, sampled 28 days after the second AZD1222 dose. These receptors all come from an adult who received the AZD1222 COVID-19 vaccine.

The chain links TRBV15 to TRBJ1-1; the D is unclear. V was trimmed by 1 base and J by 7 bases, leaving 13 bases between them. Germline V gene lookup returns CDR1 LNHNV and CDR2 YYDKDF (reference sequence). The CDR3 has 14 amino acids. CDR3 coding DNA: TGTGCCACCAGCAGAGTAATCGGAGGGATTGAAGCTTTCTTT. It encodes CATSRVIGGIEAFF. Full variable domain (missing parts from reference TRBV15 and TRBJ1-1): DAMVIQNPRYQVTQFGKPVTLSCSQTLNHNVMYWYQQKSSQAPKLLFHYYDKDFNNEADTPDNFQSRRPNTSFCFLDIRSPGLGDTAMYLCATSRVIGGIEAFFGQGTRLTVV.

This sequence joins TRBV7-6 and TRBJ2-7, with 10 bases matching TRBD1. The junction had 5 bases not matched to a gene; V was cut back by 4 bases and J by 2 bases. CDR3 size: 15 residues. Germline lookup yields CDR1 SGHVS and CDR2 FNYEAQ. As DNA, the CDR3 is TGTGCCAGCAGCTCGGGACAGGGGTGGGCCTACGAGCAGTACTTC. It codes for CASSSGQGWAYEQYF.

The table lists this clone with a count of one. V and J are TRBV5-4 and TRBJ2-7; D gene ambiguous. Per germline, CDR1 SGHNT and CDR2 YYREEE (reference sequence). CDR3 length: 13 amino acids. V was shortened by 1 base and J by 2 bases, with 7 bases between the two germline ends. For the CDR3, the DNA is TGTGCCAGCAGCTTGCAGCCCACCTACGAGCAGTACTTC. Its protein is CASSLQPTYEQYF.

The CDR3 region is CASSPPTGTGVGYTF. CDR3 sequence (DNA): TGTGCCAGCTCACCACCCACCGGGACAGGGGTTGGCTACACCTTC. This rearrangement joins TRBV18 to TRBJ1-2; 10 nucleotides match TRBD1. The CDR3 covers 15 residues. Per the germline V gene, CDR1 is KGHSH and CDR2 is LQKENI. The V and J ends lost 0 bases and 7 bases, in that order; junction bases with no gene match: 5.

J is TRBJ1-2 and V is TRBV19; 7 bases match TRBD1. The J segment lost 4 bases and the V segment lost 4 bases, leaving 9 bases of the junction unmatched. In germline, CDR1 is LNHDA, CDR2 SQIVND (reference sequence). The CDR3 is 15 amino acids. The CDR3 DNA reads TGTGCCAGTAGTACCAACAGGGGAAGCGGCTATGGCTACACCTTC. The encoded protein is CASSTNRGSGYGYTF.

The chain combines TRBV11-2 with TRBJ2-7; the match to TRBD1 covers 10 bases. V lost 5 bases, J lost 5 bases, and 6 bases stayed unmatched. The CDR3 covers 14 residues. Germline lookup yields CDR1 SGHAT and CDR2 FQNNGV. The CDR3 region has the DNA TGTGCCAGCAGCCCCCGACAGGGGGCCAACGAGCAGTACTTC. Its protein product is CASSPRQGANEQYF.

This chain connects TRBV3-1 (or the pseudogene TRBV3-2) to TRBJ2-7; tentative D call: TRBD2 (6 bases). This CDR3 is 15 amino acids long. The V end lost 4 bases, the J end lost 1 base, and 14 bases lay between the germline ends. Germline CDR1 reads LGHDT; CDR2 reads YNNKEL (reference sequence). DNA for the CDR3: TGTGCCAGCAGCCGTCCCGGGACTTCGTCCTACGAGCAGTACTTC. Protein sequence: CASSRPGTSSYEQYF.

The chain carries TRBV7-9 and TRBJ1-2; 7 positions match TRBD1. This CDR3 is 14 amino acids long. Germline trimming cut 7 bases from V and 0 bases from J; bases unmatched to any gene: 5. Germline CDR1 is SEHNR and CDR2 is FQNEAQ (reference sequence). DNA for the CDR3: TGTGCCAGCACCCCGACAGGGTCTAACTATGGCTACACCTTC. As protein: CASTPTGSNYGYTF. Full variable domain (rest looked up from reference TRBV7-9 and TRBJ1-2): DTGVSQNPRHKITKRGQNVTFRCDPISEHNRLYWYRQTLGQGPEFLTYFQNEAQLEKSRLLSDRFSAERPKGSFSTLEIQRTEQGDSAMYLCASTPTGSNYGYTFGSGTRLTVV.

The rearrangement joins TRBV6-5 to TRBJ1-5; weak D call: TRBD1 (6 bases). The V end lost 8 bases, the J end lost 9 bases, and 20 bases lay between the germline ends. CDR1 is MNHEY and CDR2 is SVGAGI in the germline V gene. The CDR3 contains 14 residues. In DNA, the CDR3 is TGTGCCAGCGGCGCCGGGGGGCCGCCTTTGCCCCAGCATTTT. This sequence encodes CASGAGGPPLPQHF.

The gene calls are TRBV4-1 and TRBJ2-3; the match to TRBD1 covers 8 bases. The V and J ends lost 4 bases and 0 bases, in that order; junction bases with no gene match: 12. Looked up from germline, CDR1 is MGHRA and CDR2 is YSYEKL. The CDR3 consists of 18 residues. DNA of the CDR3: TGCGCCAGCAGCCGGGACAGGATTTTGCGGGGCAGCACAGATACGCAGTATTTT. This codes for CASSRDRILRGSTDTQYF.

The chain is built from TRBV28 and TRBJ1-2; D remains ambiguous. Germline V gene data show CDR1 as MDHEN and CDR2 as SYDVKM. The CDR3 is made up of 11 amino acids. Trimming took 5 bases from V and 5 from J, leaving 6 bases between them. CDR3 region: CASSEGYGYTF. DNA for the CDR3: TGTGCCAGCAGTGAAGGATATGGCTACACCTTC.

The chain uses TRBV27 and TRBJ1-2; D gene unclear. Trimming shortened V by 1 base and J by 6 bases, and 6 bases separated the two germline ends. In germline, CDR1 is MNHEY, CDR2 SMNVEV (reference sequence). The CDR3 is 12 amino acids. CDR3 residues: CASSLYGDGYTF. The CDR3 DNA reads as TGTGCCAGCAGTTTATATGGGGATGGCTACACCTTC.

The J gene is TRBJ2-1, the V gene TRBV15, with D tentatively TRBD1 or TRBD2 (5 bases each). The CDR3 length is 15 residues. Germline V CDR1 and CDR2: LNHNV, YYDKDF (reference sequence). Deletions cut 3 bases from V and 8 bases from J, with 17 bases between. CDR3 region: CATSSGPGWGDEQFF. The CDR3 DNA follows: TGTGCCACCAGCAGTGGCCCGGGATGGGGCGATGAGCAGTTCTTC. Full variable domain (missing parts from reference TRBV15 and TRBJ2-1): DAMVIQNPRYQVTQFGKPVTLSCSQTLNHNVMYWYQQKSSQAPKLLFHYYDKDFNNEADTPDNFQSRRPNTSFCFLDIRSPGLGDTAMYLCATSSGPGWGDEQFFGPGTRLTVL.

In this sample, this clone turned up once. The rearrangement links TRBV7-8 to TRBJ1-2; possibly TRBD1 for D (5 bases). The V and J ends lost 5 bases and 3 bases respectively, with 16 bases between them. In germline, CDR1 is SGHVS, CDR2 FQNEAQ. The CDR3 spans 15 residues. CDR3 amino acids: CASSPRGGVYYGYTF. Here the CDR3 DNA reads TGTGCCAGCAGCCCGCGTGGAGGGGTCTACTATGGCTACACCTTC.

V gene TRBV5-4 combines with J gene TRBJ1-1; D may be TRBD1 (6 bases). The ends were cut back, 0 bases at V and 0 bases at J, with 9 bases in the middle. Germline assignment: CDR1 SGHNT and CDR2 YYREEE (reference sequence). The CDR3 is 15 amino acids. Here the CDR3 DNA reads TGTGCCAGCAGCTTGGGGGGGCCGATGAACACTGAAGCTTTCTTT. This translates into CASSLGGPMNTEAFF.

The chain links TRBV4-2 to TRBJ2-5; 9 nucleotides agree with TRBD2. Germline CDR1 is LGHNA and CDR2 is YNFKEQ. V was pared by 4 bases and J by 5 bases, with 14 bases of the junction left unmatched. The CDR3 contains 17 residues. CDR3 residues: CASSPNEPGLATETQYF. For the CDR3, the DNA is TGTGCCAGCAGCCCTAATGAACCGGGACTAGCAACGGAGACCCAGTACTTC.

The chain carries TRBV6-2 or TRBV6-3 and TRBJ2-7; TRBD1 agrees at 8 bases. The junction had 7 bases not matched to a gene; V was cut back by 5 bases and J by 4 bases. Per the germline V gene, CDR1 is MNHEY and CDR2 is SVGEGT. There are 14 residues in the CDR3. Here the CDR3 DNA reads TGTGCCAGCAGTCAAGGGACAGGTTGGTACGAGCAGTACTTC. Amino acid sequence: CASSQGTGWYEQYF.

The V gene is TRBV6-5, the J gene TRBJ2-7, with 10 positions matching TRBD1. The V and J ends lost 1 base and 5 bases, in that order; junction bases with no gene match: 8. This CDR3 is built from 16 residues. Germline CDR1 reads MNHEY; CDR2 reads SVGAGI. The CDR3 coding sequence is TGTGCCAGCAGTTACTTGGTCGGACAGGGGGTCCACGAGCAGTACTTC. Amino acids: CASSYLVGQGVHEQYF.

The chain combines TRBV19 with TRBJ2-2, with TRBD1 matching 7 bases. The CDR3 runs 15 residues. The junction had 4 bases not matched to a gene; V was cut back by 5 bases and J by 1 base. The germline V gene has CDR1 LNHDA and CDR2 SQIVND (reference sequence). The CDR3 protein is CASSPRQGNTGELFF. The CDR3 DNA reads as TGTGCCAGTAGTCCCAGACAGGGGAACACCGGGGAGCTGTTTTTT.

The rearrangement joins TRBV7-9 to TRBJ1-1; D might be TRBD1 (6 bases). The ends were cut back, 0 bases at V and 1 base at J, with 12 bases in the middle. Germline-derived CDR1 and CDR2 are SEHNR and FQNEAQ (reference sequence). The length of the CDR3 is 16 residues. CDR3 nucleotides: TGTGCCAGCAGCTTAGCCTTAGGACAGACGAACACTGAAGCTTTCTTT. It translates to CASSLALGQTNTEAFF.

The rearrangement joins TRBV13 to TRBJ2-3; D might be TRBD1 (5 bases). The CDR3 has 14 amino acids. Deletions cut 2 bases from V and 3 bases from J, with 9 bases between. From germline, CDR1 is PRHDT and CDR2 FYEKMQ (reference sequence). The CDR3 here is CASSLWGVTDTQYF. In DNA form, the CDR3 reads TGTGCCAGCAGCTTATGGGGCGTTACAGATACGCAGTATTTT.

This clone appeared once. The rearrangement joins TRBV6-5 to TRBJ2-1; D possibly corresponds to TRBD1 (5 bases). CDR3 length equals 13 residues. Trimming took off 4 bases at V and 5 bases at J, with 9 bases between the two ends. Germline CDR1 is MNHEY and CDR2 is SVGAGI. The CDR3 DNA reads TGTGCCAGCAGTTCCAAAGGGGACAATGAGCAGTTCTTC. The encoded protein is CASSSKGDNEQFF.

The rearrangement uses TRBV3-1 (or the pseudogene TRBV3-2) and TRBJ2-7; 7 bases are a match to TRBD2. V lost 0 bases to trimming and J lost 4 bases; unmatched junction nucleotides: 9. The CDR3 consists of 16 residues. Germline assignment: CDR1 LGHDT and CDR2 YNNKEL (reference sequence). The CDR3 reads CASSQDRLAEGYEQYF. The CDR3 nucleotides read TGTGCCAGCAGCCAAGATCGACTAGCTGAGGGGTACGAGCAGTACTTC.

The chain combines TRBV18 with TRBJ1-1; 7 nucleotides agree with TRBD1. Germline V lookup: CDR1 KGHSH, CDR2 LQKENI. This CDR3 has 13 amino acids. Trimming at V came to 4 bases and at J to 8 bases, leaving 7 bases not matched to a gene. This chain's CDR3 is CASSRFGTAEAFF. The CDR3, as DNA: TGTGCCAGCTCACGCTTTGGGACAGCGGAAGCTTTCTTT.

The chain carries TRBV5-1 and TRBJ2-6; D perhaps matches TRBD1 (5 bases). This CDR3 comprises 15 residues. V lost 7 bases and J lost 3, with 14 bases in between. The germline V gene encodes CDR1 SGHRS and CDR2 YFSETQ. CDR3 coding DNA: TGCGCCAGCGGGGCAGGTGAACTTGGGGCCAACGTCCTGACTTTC. This gives the protein CASGAGELGANVLTF.

This chain links TRBV24-1 with TRBJ1-2; possibly TRBD1 for D (5 bases). Germline V gene data show CDR1 as KGHDR and CDR2 as SFDVKD. The CDR3 spans 16 residues. The V end was cut by 2 bases, the J end by 1 base, with 13 bases between. The CDR3 here is CATSDSATDFNYGYTF. For the CDR3, the DNA is TGTGCCACCAGTGATTCCGCGACAGACTTTAACTATGGCTACACCTTC.

The chain uses TRBV11-2 and TRBJ1-6; no firm D call. V lost 1 base, J lost 7 bases, and 5 bases lay in between. The germline gives CDR1 SGHAT, CDR2 FQNNGV. The CDR3 runs 13 residues. The CDR3 region is CASSLARNSPLHF. The CDR3 DNA sequence: TGTGCCAGCAGCTTAGCACGGAATTCACCCCTCCACTTT.

The genes are TRBV29-1 and TRBJ2-5; 7 bases fit TRBD2. The CDR3 is 14 amino acids. Unmatched junction bases numbered 8, after V lost 2 bases and J lost 5 bases. Germline V gene sequence: CDR1 SQVTM, CDR2 ANQGSEA. The CDR3 here is CSVELGGSGETQYF. The CDR3 DNA is TGCAGCGTTGAACTTGGCGGGAGCGGGGAGACCCAGTACTTC. Drawing the rest from reference TRBV29-1 and TRBJ2-5, the complete variable domain is SAVISQKPSRDICQRGTSLTIQCQVDSQVTMMFWYRQQPGQSLTLIATANQGSEATYESGFVIDKFPISRPNLTFSTLTVSNMSPEDSSIYLCSVELGGSGETQYFGPGTRLLVL.

CDR3: CASSVGIEDGYTF. Here the CDR3 DNA reads TGTGCCAGCAGTGTGGGTATTGAGGATGGCTACACCTTC. V gene TRBV25-1 combines with J gene TRBJ1-2; D ambiguous. V lost 4 bases and J 6 bases, leaving 12 bases between the germline ends. Germline CDR1 reads MGHDK; CDR2 reads SYGVNS. This CDR3 contains 13 residues.